Below are 28 T cell receptor beta chains sequenced from a single sample in a study of blood T cell repertoires in COVID-19 (dated by TCRdb to 2020 to 2022). Libraries came from the immunoSEQ multiplex PCR assay. TCRdb took over this immuneACCESS table, retaining in-frame rearrangements with V and J assigned. Such tables are incomplete; in checked studies, under half of the missing clones stem from an unresolved V gene, and the remainder is unexplained. In all, the sample holds approximately 190,000 clones, and less than 90% of those were seen once. Of the sample, about 6.5% is held by the ten largest clones. Input material: peripheral blood. The origin of the receptors is a woman aged 40 to 55 with acute or convalescent COVID-19.

The rearrangement links TRBV6-5 to TRBJ2-7; weak D call: TRBD1 (6 bases). Trimming cost V 5 bases and J 5 bases, with 16 bases left between them. This CDR3 contains 14 residues. Germline V lookup: CDR1 MNHEY, CDR2 SVGAGI. The CDR3 here is CASSRAGVRDEQYF. Here the CDR3 DNA reads TGTGCCAGCAGTCGCGCAGGGGTCCGCGACGAGCAGTACTTC.

This sequence joins TRBV5-1 and TRBJ2-7; 14 nucleotides line up with TRBD2. The trim removed 2 bases at V and 6 bases at J, leaving 7 bases unmatched. In germline, CDR1 is SGHRS, CDR2 YFSETQ. This CDR3 spans 16 amino acids. The CDR3 reads CASSFEGLAGVSEQYF. CDR3 nucleotide sequence: TGCGCCAGCAGCTTCGAGGGACTAGCGGGAGTCTCCGAGCAGTACTTC.

This clone was counted only a few times. The chain combines TRBV2 with TRBJ1-5, with D uncertain. Germline V gene data show CDR1 as SNHLY and CDR2 as FYNNEI. The CDR3 is made up of 14 amino acids. V was clipped by 6 bases and J by 0 bases, with 9 bases between them. The CDR3 sequence is CASSAGSSNQPQHF. CDR3 DNA sequence: TGTGCCAGCAGCGCAGGCAGTAGCAATCAGCCCCAGCATTTT.

The rearrangement links TRBV28 to TRBJ1-4; 8 bases fit TRBD1. V shed 3 bases and J 5 bases; nucleotides not matched to a gene: 5. In germline, CDR1 is MDHEN, CDR2 SYDVKM. The CDR3 has 15 amino acids. Written as DNA, the CDR3 is TGTGCCAGCAGTTTCCATGGGACAGGAAATGAAAAACTGTTTTTT. Protein product: CASSFHGTGNEKLFF.

The rearrangement joins TRBV28 to TRBJ1-4; 7 bases are a match to TRBD1. V was clipped by 7 bases and J by 11 bases; unmatched bases: 10. Germline CDR1 and CDR2: MDHEN and SYDVKM. CDR3 length: 13 amino acids. The CDR3 protein is CASILRQGGKLFF. DNA of the CDR3: TGTGCCAGCATCCTAAGACAGGGAGGTAAACTGTTTTTT.

The chain joins TRBV7-9 to TRBJ2-4; D not resolved. Germline V gives CDR1 SEHNR, CDR2 FQNEAQ (reference sequence). Trimming pared 7 bases from V and 0 bases from J, leaving 10 bases between. The CDR3 runs 14 residues. In nucleotides, the CDR3 is TGTGCCAGCAACTCCATTGGAGCCAAAAACATTCAGTACTTC. Amino acids: CASNSIGAKNIQYF.

The chain carries TRBV11-2 and TRBJ1-1; D unclear. The CDR3 loop spans 13 amino acids. The V end was cut by 5 bases, the J end by 1 base, with 8 bases between. Germline lookup yields CDR1 SGHAT and CDR2 FQNNGV. CDR3 amino acids: CASSPGGNTEAFF. CDR3 sequence (DNA): TGTGCCAGCAGCCCAGGTGGGAACACTGAAGCTTTCTTT.

The chain is built from TRBV29-1 and TRBJ1-1; 8 bases map to TRBD1. The CDR3 loop spans 13 amino acids. Unmatched junction bases numbered 6, after V lost 7 bases and J lost 2 bases. Germline-derived CDR1 and CDR2 are SQVTM and ANQGSEA. The CDR3 here is CSGSGTGNTEAFF. The CDR3 nucleotides read TGCAGCGGGAGCGGGACAGGTAACACTGAAGCTTTCTTT.

This clone was detected only a few times. V gene TRBV5-1 combines with J gene TRBJ2-5; 9 nucleotides match TRBD1. Looked up from germline, CDR1 is SGHRS and CDR2 is YFSETQ. The CDR3 sequence is 15 residues long. V shed 4 bases, J shed 3 bases, and the junction held 7 bases outside the gene matches. CDR3 in DNA: TGCGCCAGCAGCGGAGGGACAGGGCTAGAAGAGACCCAGTACTTC. Its translation: CASSGGTGLEETQYF.

The chain employs TRBV9 and TRBJ2-1; D perhaps matches TRBD1 (5 bases). The ends were cut back, 5 bases at V and 0 bases at J, with 9 bases in the middle. Germline loops: CDR1 SGDLS, CDR2 YYNGEE. There are 14 residues in the CDR3. The CDR3 DNA reads as TGTGCCAGCAGACAGGTAAGCTCCTACAATGAGCAGTTCTTC. This translates into CASRQVSSYNEQFF.

The chain uses TRBV15 and TRBJ1-1, with D perhaps matching TRBD1 (5 bases). Trimming removed 2 bases at V and 5 bases at J, with 24 bases between. This CDR3 contains 18 residues. The germline gives CDR1 LNHNV, CDR2 YYDKDF (reference sequence). CDR3 region: CATSRPIHLGRGETEAFF. The CDR3 DNA follows: TGTGCCACCAGCAGACCTATTCATTTAGGGCGGGGGGAAACTGAAGCTTTCTTT.

J is TRBJ1-3 and V is TRBV5-1; D perhaps matches TRBD1 (5 bases). The CDR3 totals 16 residues. Deletions cut 2 bases from V and 4 bases from J, with 16 bases between. The germline V gene encodes CDR1 SGHRS and CDR2 YFSETQ. CDR3 sequence reads: CASSLYPGGQGNTIYF. CDR3 sequence (DNA): TGCGCCAGCAGCTTATATCCCGGGGGTCAGGGAAACACCATATATTTT.

V is TRBV7-2 and J is TRBJ2-1; D gene unclear. Trimming cost V 3 bases and J 1 base, with 10 bases left between them. The CDR3 runs 15 residues. The germline CDR1 and CDR2 sequences are SGHTA and FQGNSA. CDR3 bases: TGTGCCAGCAGCTTCCTAGAGAGGTCCTACAATGAGCAGTTCTTC. It translates to CASSFLERSYNEQFF.

The chain carries TRBV2 and TRBJ1-5; TRBD1 matches 10 bases. The junction had 9 bases not matched to a gene; V was cut back by 7 bases and J by 0 bases. Germline V lookup: CDR1 SNHLY, CDR2 FYNNEI. This CDR3 spans 17 amino acids. CDR3 DNA sequence: TGTGCCAGCACCCCAGGACAGGGGGTCAATAGCAATCAGCCCCAGCATTTT. Its translation: CASTPGQGVNSNQPQHF.

V is TRBV5-5 and J is TRBJ2-3; 7 bases are a match to TRBD2. V trimming: 4 bases; J trimming: 3 bases; junction bases outside the gene matches: 14. Germline V gene sequence: CDR1 SGHKS, CDR2 YYEKEE (reference sequence). This CDR3 region has 17 residues. CDR3 sequence reads: CASSPSGGGGITDTQYF. The CDR3, as DNA: TGTGCCAGCAGCCCATCTGGTGGGGGGGGGATTACAGATACGCAGTATTTT.

The gene calls are TRBV7-9 and TRBJ2-3, with D tentatively TRBD2 (6 bases). Trimming removed 5 bases from V and 0 bases from J, with 12 bases in between. This CDR3 contains 15 residues. Germline V gene sequence: CDR1 SEHNR, CDR2 FQNEAQ (reference sequence). The DNA for the CDR3 is TGTGCCAGCAGCAAACTAGCAGCTAGCACAGATACGCAGTATTTT. Translated, it gives CASSKLAASTDTQYF.

DNA for the CDR3: TGTGCCAGCAGCGTAGGTAGCGGGCCGTACAATGAGCAGTTCTTC. Translated, it gives CASSVGSGPYNEQFF. This sequence joins TRBV9 and TRBJ2-1; 7 bases fit TRBD2. V lost 0 bases to trimming and J lost 4 bases; unmatched junction nucleotides: 4. CDR3 length: 15 amino acids. CDR1 and CDR2 from the germline V gene are SGDLS and YYNGEE.

V gene TRBV11-2 combines with J gene TRBJ2-1; TRBD2 matches at 10 bases. This CDR3 spans 19 amino acids. Per germline, CDR1 SGHAT and CDR2 FQNNGV. V was pared by 4 bases and J by 8 bases, with 20 bases of the junction left unmatched. As DNA, the CDR3 is TGTGCCAGCAGCTCCCGATACCTGACTAGCGGGTCTAAATACCATGAGCAGTTCTTC. This sequence encodes CASSSRYLTSGSKYHEQFF. The full variable domain, rest sourced from reference TRBV11-2 and TRBJ2-1, is EAGVAQSPRYKIIEKRQSVAFWCNPISGHATLYWYQQILGQGPKLLIQFQNNGVVDDSQLPKDRFSAERLKGVDSTLKIQPAKLEDSAVYLCASSSRYLTSGSKYHEQFFGPGTRLTVL.

The table lists this clone with many counts. The gene calls are TRBV7-3 and TRBJ2-5; unclear D gene. The CDR3 covers 14 residues. Trimming took 1 base from V and 5 from J, leaving 11 bases between them. Germline CDR1 reads SGHTA; CDR2 reads FQGTGA. This CDR3 is CASSLSNRRETQYF. CDR3 bases: TGTGCCAGCAGCTTAAGCAATCGCCGGGAGACCCAGTACTTC. Combining the CDR3 with reference TRBV7-3 and TRBJ2-5 gives the whole variable domain GAGVSQTPSNKVTEKGKYVELRCDPISGHTALYWYRQSLGQGPEFLIYFQGTGAADDSGLPNDRFFAVRPEGSVSTLKIQRTERGDSAVYLCASSLSNRRETQYFGPGTRLLVL.

The V gene is TRBV28, the J gene TRBJ2-2, with 7 bases fitting TRBD1. The germline V gene encodes CDR1 MDHEN and CDR2 SYDVKM. V was pared by 4 bases and J by 5 bases, with 4 bases of the junction left unmatched. The CDR3 totals 14 residues. The chain's CDR3 is CASSSTGLTGELFF. CDR3 bases: TGTGCCAGCAGTTCGACAGGGTTGACCGGGGAGCTGTTTTTT.

This clone was detected once. This chain joins TRBV12-3 or TRBV12-4 and TRBJ1-4; tentatively, D is TRBD1 (5 bases). Trimming removed 6 bases at V and 8 bases at J, with 13 bases between. This CDR3 has 13 amino acids. The DNA for the CDR3 is TGTGCCAGCAGCCTCAGGGCTGGGGAAAAACTGTTTTTT. It codes for CASSLRAGEKLFF.

V usage is TRBV5-1 and J usage is TRBJ2-7; a possible D gene is TRBD2 (6 bases). Looked up from germline, CDR1 is SGHRS and CDR2 is YFSETQ. The CDR3 runs 14 residues. V was clipped by 2 bases and J by 7 bases, with 16 bases between them. The CDR3 protein is CASSFSGTSGEQYF. The DNA of the CDR3 is TGCGCCAGCAGCTTTAGCGGAACCTCGGGTGAGCAGTACTTC.

The genes are TRBV3-1 (or the pseudogene TRBV3-2) and TRBJ2-7; D remains unclear. V shed 4 bases and J shed 2 bases, with 12 bases lying between them. This CDR3 has 14 residues. The germline V gene encodes CDR1 LGHDT and CDR2 YNNKEL (reference sequence). This CDR3 is CASSPRVEPYEQYF. CDR3 DNA: TGTGCCAGCAGCCCCCGGGTCGAGCCCTACGAGCAGTACTTC.

The chain joins TRBV5-6 to TRBJ1-6, with 7 bases matching TRBD1. The CDR3 spans 14 residues. V shed 4 bases, J shed 7 bases, and the junction held 5 bases outside the gene matches. Germline V gene lookup returns CDR1 SGHDT and CDR2 YYEEEE. CDR3 nucleotide sequence: TGTGCCAGCAGCCTGGGACAGTCCAATTCACCCCTCCACTTT. The encoded protein is CASSLGQSNSPLHF.

The V and J genes are TRBV7-2 and TRBJ1-2; no clear D. Between the trimmed V and J ends, which lost 1 base and 1 base, there was a span of 7 bases. The germline gives CDR1 SGHTA, CDR2 FQGNSA. The CDR3 has 14 amino acids. The DNA of the CDR3 is TGTGCCAGCAGCTTAGGCGCTGATAACTATGGCTACACCTTC. Its translation: CASSLGADNYGYTF.

The V gene is TRBV27, the J gene TRBJ1-2; no clear D gene. CDR1 MNHEY and CDR2 SMNVEV come from the germline V gene (reference sequence). Trimming removed 6 bases from V and 0 bases from J, with 11 bases in between. This CDR3 is built from 14 residues. The CDR3 DNA follows: TGTGCCAGCAGGCCTACCGCTCCTAACTATGGCTACACCTTC. Amino acid sequence: CASRPTAPNYGYTF.

The chain carries TRBV3-1 (or the pseudogene TRBV3-2) and TRBJ2-7, with a possible D match to TRBD1 (6 bases). Trimming removed 4 bases at V and 2 bases at J, with 15 bases between. This CDR3 comprises 15 residues. In germline, CDR1 is LGHDT, CDR2 YNNKEL (reference sequence). CDR3 in amino acids: CASSPTVQGPYEQYF. CDR3 in DNA: TGTGCCAGCAGCCCAACCGTACAGGGCCCCTACGAGCAGTACTTC.

This chain uses TRBV5-1 with TRBJ1-6, with TRBD1 identical over 8 bases. This CDR3 is 15 amino acids long. Per the germline V gene, CDR1 is SGHRS and CDR2 is YFSETQ. Trimming cost V 3 bases and J 14 bases; bases outside gene matches: 13. CDR3 loop: CASSYRDRFESALHF. The DNA of the CDR3 is TGCGCCAGCAGCTACCGGGACAGGTTCGAATCGGCCCTCCACTTT.